Shown below are 15 T cell receptor beta chains from a single sample sequenced in a study of preoperative IRX-2 immunotherapy in early breast cancer. Using immunoSEQ multiplex PCR, the repertoire was profiled, and TCRdb retains in-frame clones only, with some absent. The data show 20,000 to 30,000 clones, with 85% to 90% seen just once and approximately 9% held by the top ten. The treatment denotes: preoperative locoregional IRX-2 cytokine immunotherapy. Here the sequenced sample was tumor tissue, taken after IRX-2 immunotherapy. These receptors were taken from a human donor with breast cancer.

This chain links TRBV6-5 with TRBJ2-5; possible D gene TRBD1, 5 bases. CDR1 and CDR2 (germline): MNHEY, SVGAGI. With 1 base removed from V and 5 bases from J, the gap between germline ends came to 11 bases. The CDR3 spans 14 residues. In nucleotides, the CDR3 is TGTGCCAGCAGTTACTTCCCCCCAGGGGAGACCCAGTACTTC. It encodes CASSYFPPGETQYF.

This clone was found a few times. The CDR3 here is CASSESRTGAYGYTF. CDR3 nucleotides: TGTGCCAGCAGTGAATCTCGGACAGGCGCCTATGGCTACACCTTC. The chain has TRBV2 and TRBJ1-2, with TRBD1 matching 7 bases. Germline-derived CDR1 and CDR2 are SNHLY and FYNNEI. The V and J ends lost 2 bases and 4 bases, in that order; junction bases with no gene match: 7. The CDR3 consists of 15 residues.

This sequence joins TRBV2 and TRBJ2-5, with TRBD2 as a possible D gene (5 bases). The J call may be wrong; the DNA end is better matched by TRBJ2-7. The CDR3 is 12 residues long. From germline, CDR1 is SNHLY and CDR2 FYNNEI. CDR3: CASNRGQYEQYF. The CDR3 bases are TGTGCCAGCAATCGGGGTCAATACGAGCAGTACTTC.

V is TRBV27 and J is TRBJ1-3, with a weak D call TRBD1 (6 bases). Trimming shortened V by 5 bases and J by 1 base, and 15 bases separated the two germline ends. The CDR3 length is 16 residues. Germline V gene sequence: CDR1 MNHEY, CDR2 SMNVEV (reference sequence). Here the CDR3 reads CASSPGQGMSGNTIYF. The CDR3 DNA sequence: TGTGCCAGCAGTCCGGGGCAGGGGATGTCTGGAAACACCATATATTTT.

This clone came up once. CDR3 residues: CASGTSGVTDTQYF. The CDR3 nucleotides are TGTGCCAGCGGGACCAGCGGGGTCACAGATACGCAGTATTTT. The chain couples TRBV5-6 to TRBJ2-3, with 7 positions matching TRBD2. Per the germline V gene, CDR1 is SGHDT and CDR2 is YYEEEE. The CDR3 is 14 amino acids. V gave up 7 bases and J gave up 2 bases; unmatched junction bases: 7.

The V call is TRBV6-1, the J call TRBJ1-4, with D perhaps matching TRBD1 (6 bases). Germline V gene sequence: CDR1 MNHNS, CDR2 SASEGT. Trimming pared 5 bases from V and 0 bases from J, leaving 10 bases between. This CDR3 is built from 15 residues. The CDR3 sequence: CASSTHRATNEKLFF. The CDR3 DNA reads TGTGCCAGCAGTACCCACAGGGCAACTAATGAAAAACTGTTTTTT.

The CDR3 DNA is TGTGCCAGCTCACCACCGGGACAGGAAGAGACCCAGTACTTC. Protein product: CASSPPGQEETQYF. The V call is TRBV18, the J call TRBJ2-5; 8 bases are shared with TRBD1. The CDR3 is made up of 14 amino acids. Germline V CDR1 and CDR2: KGHSH, LQKENI. After removal of 0 bases from V and 3 bases from J, the junction contained 0 bases not matched to a gene. Filled out from reference TRBV18 and TRBJ2-5, the complete variable domain reads NAGVMQNPRHLVRRRGQEARLRCSPMKGHSHVYWYRQLPEEGLKFMVYLQKENIIDESGMPKERFSAEFPKEGPSILRIQQVVRGDSAAYFCASSPPGQEETQYFGPGTRLLVL.

The chain recombines TRBV7-2 with TRBJ2-1; 8 bases map to TRBD2. The CDR3 is made up of 16 amino acids. Trimming at V came to 5 bases and at J to 1 base, leaving 7 bases not matched to a gene. CDR1 is SGHTA, CDR2 FQGNSA, per germline. The CDR3 region is CASSPIGGVSYNEQFF. The CDR3 DNA reads as TGTGCCAGCAGCCCTATCGGGGGGGTGTCCTACAATGAGCAGTTCTTC.

About this clone itself: This sample also contains other DNA sequences that code for the same CDR3. The chain links TRBV6-1 to TRBJ2-5, with TRBD1 identical over 9 bases. This CDR3 has 15 residues. Germline values: CDR1 MNHNS, CDR2 SASEGT. With 6 bases clipped from V and 1 base from J, the junction kept 6 bases outside the gene matches. The CDR3 nucleotides read TGTGCCAGCAGCCCCTCGACAGGGGGCCAAGAGACCCAGTACTTC. This codes for CASSPSTGGQETQYF.

This chain connects TRBV11-2 to TRBJ2-3; D is perhaps TRBD1 (6 bases). The CDR3 has 15 amino acids. In germline, CDR1 is SGHAT, CDR2 FQNNGV. With 1 base removed from V and 0 bases from J, the gap between germline ends came to 8 bases. CDR3 loop: CASSLGGHSTDTQYF. DNA of the CDR3: TGTGCCAGCAGCTTAGGGGGACACAGCACAGATACGCAGTATTTT.

This sequence joins TRBV6-5 and TRBJ1-2; D gene ambiguous. The CDR3 is made up of 13 amino acids. Germline V gene lookup returns CDR1 MNHEY and CDR2 SVGAGI. Trimming removed 4 bases from V and 0 bases from J, with 6 bases in between. CDR3 in amino acids: CASSFVANYGYTF. CDR3 bases: TGTGCCAGCAGTTTCGTAGCTAACTATGGCTACACCTTC.

The J gene is TRBJ1-5, the V gene TRBV27; the D is unclear. This CDR3 has 12 residues. Germline loops: CDR1 MNHEY, CDR2 SMNVEV (reference sequence). Trimming cost V 3 bases and J 5 bases, with 5 bases left between them. CDR3 in amino acids: CASSFLDQPQHF. CDR3 sequence (DNA): TGTGCCAGCAGTTTTTTGGATCAGCCCCAGCATTTT.

The chain is built from TRBV28 and TRBJ1-2; the D is unclear. This CDR3 spans 11 amino acids. Germline assignment: CDR1 MDHEN and CDR2 SYDVKM. Trimming removed 7 bases at V and 6 bases at J, with 9 bases between. The CDR3 spells CASTWRNGYTF. For the CDR3, the DNA is TGTGCCAGCACCTGGAGGAATGGCTACACCTTC.

This rearrangement joins TRBV27 to TRBJ2-7; either TRBD1 or TRBD2 may supply D (5 bases each). This CDR3 has 14 amino acids. The germline CDR1 and CDR2 sequences are MNHEY and SMNVEV (reference sequence). Trimming shortened V by 3 bases and J by 7 bases, and 16 bases separated the two germline ends. CDR3 in amino acids: CASSFGGALREQYF. CDR3 nucleotide sequence: TGTGCCAGCAGTTTTGGGGGTGCCCTTAGGGAGCAGTACTTC.

V and J are TRBV11-2 and TRBJ2-1; TRBD1 or TRBD2 may be the D gene (5 bases each). Trimming took off 5 bases at V and 0 bases at J, with 17 bases between the two ends. The CDR3 has 17 residues. Germline assignment: CDR1 SGHAT and CDR2 FQNNGV. The CDR3 sequence is CASSLRGAASSYNEQFF. The DNA of the CDR3 is TGTGCCAGCAGCCTTAGGGGAGCGGCGAGCTCCTACAATGAGCAGTTCTTC.